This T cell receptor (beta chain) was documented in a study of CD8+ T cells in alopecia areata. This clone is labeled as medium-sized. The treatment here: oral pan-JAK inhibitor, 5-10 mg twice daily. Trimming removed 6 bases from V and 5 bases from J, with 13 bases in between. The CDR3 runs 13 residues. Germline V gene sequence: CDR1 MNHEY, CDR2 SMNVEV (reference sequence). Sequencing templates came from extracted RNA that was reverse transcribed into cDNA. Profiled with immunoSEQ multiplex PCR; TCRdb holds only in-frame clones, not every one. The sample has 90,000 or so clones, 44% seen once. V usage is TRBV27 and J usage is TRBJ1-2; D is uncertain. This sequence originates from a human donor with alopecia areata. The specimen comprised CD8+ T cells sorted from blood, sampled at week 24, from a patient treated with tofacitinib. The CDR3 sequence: CASSLNPSYGYTF. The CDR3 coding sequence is TGTGCCAGCAGCCTGAATCCGTCATATGGCTACACCTTC.